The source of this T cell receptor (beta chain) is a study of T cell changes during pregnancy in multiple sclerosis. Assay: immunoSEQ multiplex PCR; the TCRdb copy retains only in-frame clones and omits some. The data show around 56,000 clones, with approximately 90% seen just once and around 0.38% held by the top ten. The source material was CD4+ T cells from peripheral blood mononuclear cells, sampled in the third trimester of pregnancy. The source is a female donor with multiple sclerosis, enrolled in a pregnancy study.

The CDR3, as DNA: TGCAGCGTGGACAGGGTGAGAGGCTACACCTTC. It is translated as CSVDRVRGYTF. The chain links TRBV29-1 to TRBJ1-2, with TRBD1 identical over 8 bases. Germline V gene lookup returns CDR1 SQVTM and CDR2 ANQGSEA. Unmatched junction bases numbered 5, after V lost 6 bases and J lost 8 bases. The CDR3 loop spans 11 amino acids.